This TCR beta chain was obtained from a study of OX40 agonist ivuxolimab in advanced cancers. Background on the study: Dose-escalation patients were diagnosed with hepatocellular carcinoma, melanoma, renal cell cancer or head and neck cancer. Age averaged about 62 years (range roughly 20 to 90), and 82.7% were male.

This table comes from immunoSEQ multiplex PCR, and its TCRdb copy is limited to in-frame clones, with some not included. The data contain 55,000 or so clones, more than 70% of them singletons. The CDR3 has 13 amino acids. CDR1 is LNHDA, CDR2 SQIVND, per germline (reference sequence). Losses at the gene ends were 6 bases for V and 6 bases for J; bases not matched to a gene: 3. As for this clone: This specimen includes other DNA sequences encoding the same CDR3.

The TCR sequence derives from an adult with an advanced solid tumor such as melanoma, head and neck, liver or kidney cancer. Sequencing was performed on CD4+ or CD8+ T cells sorted from blood, taken in a trial of the OX40 agonist ivuxolimab. V is TRBV19 and J is TRBJ1-5; 9 positions match TRBD1. The CDR3 nucleotides read TGTGCCAGTAGCAGACAGGGGGGTCAGCCCCAGCATTTT. Translated: CASSRQGGQPQHF.